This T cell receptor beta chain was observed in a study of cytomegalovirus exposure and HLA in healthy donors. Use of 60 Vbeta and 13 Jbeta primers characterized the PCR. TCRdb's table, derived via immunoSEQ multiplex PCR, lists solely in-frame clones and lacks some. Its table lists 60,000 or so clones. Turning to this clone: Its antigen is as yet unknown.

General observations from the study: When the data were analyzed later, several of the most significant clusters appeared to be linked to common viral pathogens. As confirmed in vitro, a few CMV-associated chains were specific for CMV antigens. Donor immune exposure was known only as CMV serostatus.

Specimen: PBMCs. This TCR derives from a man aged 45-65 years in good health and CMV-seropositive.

The CDR3 region has the DNA TGTGCCAGCAGCTTCGTAGGCAGGGGCGACGATGGCTACACCTTC. This encodes CASSFVGRGDDGYTF. The chain carries TRBV7-9 and TRBJ1-2; perhaps TRBD1 as D (6 bases). Germline assignment: CDR1 SEHNR and CDR2 FQNEAQ (reference sequence). The CDR3 length is 15 residues. The ends were cut back, 3 bases at V and 6 bases at J, with 17 bases in the middle.